The rows below give T cell receptor beta chains drawn from one sample of a study of response to subunit inactivated influenza vaccine. MiXCR, run by TCRdb on the RT-PCR reads, gives a single entry per CDR3 protein. The repertoire includes about 780,000 distinct CDR3 sequences, 18% of them detected once, and about 11% sits in the top ten. The specimen was PBMCs from blood, collected around 5 days after vaccination. All receptors come from a man aged 45-60 years who received an inactivated influenza vaccine. The CDR3 runs from the conserved cysteine through the conserved F or W. A D gene is named only where the DNA matches it firmly. For some rows the clone size is stated as once, few or many, or as a class when expanded; others skip it.

TRBV25-1	NA	TRBJ2-1	few	TGTGCCAGCAGTGGCTTTACAGGGAACGACTACAATGAGCAGTTCTTC	CASSGFTGNDYNEQFF
TRBV12-3/TRBV12-4	NA	TRBJ2-3	few	TGTGCCAGCAGTTCCCCGGATGACAGCACAGATACGCAGTATTTT	CASSSPDDSTDTQYF
TRBV20-1	NA	TRBJ2-3	many	TGCAGTGCTAGACGGTTCACAGATACGCAGTATTTT	CSARRFTDTQYF
TRBV7-2	NA	TRBJ1-5	NA	TGTGCCAGCAGCTTGGACCGGCTTAGCAATCAGCCCCAGCATTTT	CASSLDRLSNQPQHF
TRBV27	NA	TRBJ2-5	NA	TGTGCCAGTAAAAAGGGGGGACGGGAGACCCAGTACTTC	CASKKGGRETQYF
TRBV7-9	NA	TRBJ1-5	NA	TGTGCCAGCAGCTCCGAAAATTCGGATGGACAGCCCCAGCATTTT	CASSSENSDGQPQHF
TRBV12-3/TRBV12-4	TRBD1	TRBJ2-6	few	TGTGCCAGCAGTCGACAGGGGACTGGGGCCAACGTCCTGACTTTC	CASSRQGTGANVLTF
TRBV5-1	NA	TRBJ2-1	once	TGCGCCAGCAGCCGGCCTAGGGCGGGTCTCTCCTACAATGAGCAGTTCTTC	CASSRPRAGLSYNEQFF
TRBV20-1	NA	TRBJ1-2	few	TGCAGTTGGGCGCAGACTTCGGGAGGCTACACCTTC	CSWAQTSGGYTF
TRBV6-6	NA	TRBJ2-3	few	TGTGCCAGCAGTTACACGGGGGTAGCTACGCAGTATTTT	CASSYTGVATQYF
TRBV20-1	NA	TRBJ2-7	NA	TGCAGTGCTAGTGCTTCCTACGAGCAGTACTTC	CSASASYEQYF
TRBV7-2	TRBD1	TRBJ2-1	few	TGTGCCAGCAGCCGATGGACAGGGCCCTACAATGAGCAGTTCTTC	CASSRWTGPYNEQFF
TRBV5-1	TRBD2	TRBJ2-7	NA	TGCGCCAGCAGCTTAGAGGAGCGGGGCTACGAGCAGTACTTC	CASSLEERGYEQYF
TRBV9	TRBD1	TRBJ2-1	NA	TGTGCCAGCAGCACAGGGGGCGCCCCGGGGGATGAGCAGTTCTTC	CASSTGGAPGDEQFF
TRBV11-2	NA	TRBJ2-1	many	TGTGCCAGCAGCTCCCTCTCTGGCTCCTACAATGAGCAGTTCTTC	CASSSLSGSYNEQFF
TRBV7-2	TRBD2	TRBJ2-7	NA	TGTGCCAGCAGCTTATTCACTAGCGGGAGAAAATCCTACGAGCAGTACTTC	CASSLFTSGRKSYEQYF
TRBV30	NA	TRBJ2-7	many	TGTGCCTGGAGTGTTACGGCCTACGAGCAGTACTTC	CAWSVTAYEQYF
TRBV7-9	NA	TRBJ2-5	NA	TGTGCCAGCAGCAAACCCCGCGAGGCCCACATACAAGAGACCCAGTACTTC	CASSKPREAHIQETQYF
TRBV12-3/TRBV12-4	TRBD1	TRBJ2-2	many	TGTGCCAGCAGTCGCAGGGGGCAGGGCGGGGAGCTGTTTTTT	CASSRRGQGGELFF
TRBV3-1	NA	TRBJ2-1	NA	TGTGCCAGCAGCCAAGAAGGGCTAGGGAGGAATGAGCAGTTCTTC	CASSQEGLGRNEQFF
TRBV7-2	TRBD2	TRBJ2-7	NA	TGTGCCAGCAGCCCCCGGCTAGCGGGGGATCCATACGAGCAGTACTTC	CASSPRLAGDPYEQYF
TRBV5-5	TRBD1	TRBJ2-7	few	TGTGCCAGCAGCTTGCACAGGGGCTACGAGCAGTACTTC	CASSLHRGYEQYF
TRBV11-2	TRBD1	TRBJ1-1	many	TGTGCCAGCAGCCCAACAGGTGGGACAGGGGTGACTGAAGCTTTCTTT	CASSPTGGTGVTEAFF
TRBV7-9	NA	TRBJ1-1	few	TGTGCCAGCAGCCTCTTAGGGCTGGGGCTACCGAACACTGAAGCTTTCTTT	CASSLLGLGLPNTEAFF
TRBV6-5	NA	TRBJ2-7	few	TGTGCCAGCAGTTACGTCCGGGGGCGCCAACTACACGAGCAGTACTTC	CASSYVRGRQLHEQYF
TRBV10-3	TRBD1	TRBJ1-3	few	TGTGCCATCAGACAGGGGACCGCTGGAAACACCATATATTTT	CAIRQGTAGNTIYF
TRBV4-3	NA	TRBJ2-1	few	TGCGCCAGCAGCCAAGCAGGGGCCCTCTACAATGAGCAGTTCTTC	CASSQAGALYNEQFF
TRBV20-1	NA	TRBJ2-5	NA	TGCAGTGCTAGGAGAACGGGGAATACCCAGTACTTC	CSARRTGNTQYF
TRBV20-1	NA	TRBJ2-3	NA	TGCAGTGCAGGGAGGGGGGGTAGTGGCACAGATACGCAGTATTTT	CSAGRGGSGTDTQYF
TRBV5-1	TRBD1	TRBJ1-6	few	TGCGCCAGCAGCTTGGTTGACAGGGTCACCTATAATTCACCCCTCCACTTT	CASSLVDRVTYNSPLHF
TRBV20-1	NA	TRBJ1-5	few	TGCAGTGCTAGTTCAACGGGGAATCAGCCCCAGCATTTT	CSASSTGNQPQHF
TRBV18	NA	TRBJ1-1	NA	TGTGCCAGCTCACCACAAGGCACAGGGAGGAGCACTGAAGCTTTCTTT	CASSPQGTGRSTEAFF
TRBV6-1	NA	TRBJ2-7	few	TGTGCCAGCAACGGGCCCGTACATAACGTGGGATACGAGCAGTACTTC	CASNGPVHNVGYEQYF
TRBV5-1	TRBD2	TRBJ2-1	NA	TGCGCCAGCAGCTTGTTAGCGGGAGTGTCAGAGCAGTTCTTC	CASSLLAGVSEQFF
TRBV2	NA	TRBJ2-1	many	TGTGCCAGCAGTGATTTGGGCACTGAGCAGTTCTTC	CASSDLGTEQFF
TRBV5-1	NA	TRBJ2-3	few	TGCGCCAGCAGCAGCCCTCCGAGCAGGGAGCGAACCACAGATACGCAGTATTTT	CASSSPPSRERTTDTQYF
TRBV29-1	TRBD1	TRBJ2-7	NA	TGCAGCGTCCTTCTTTGGGGACAGGGAAGTCACGAGCAGTACTTC	CSVLLWGQGSHEQYF
TRBV10-3	TRBD1	TRBJ2-2	NA	TGTGCCATCAGTGAGTCGGGGACAGCTCGATGGCCCGGGGAGCTGTTTTTT	CAISESGTARWPGELFF
TRBV5-1	TRBD1	TRBJ2-2	NA	TGCGCCAGCAGCTTGGTGACAGGGCCCTCCGGTATGAACACCGGGGAGCTGTTTTTT	CASSLVTGPSGMNTGELFF
TRBV28	TRBD2	TRBJ2-1	NA	TGTGCCAGCAGTTTAAGGCTGGGTCGCGGGAGCTCCTACAATGAGCAGTTCTTC	CASSLRLGRGSSYNEQFF
TRBV6-5	NA	TRBJ2-1	NA	TGTGCCAGCACAGGGGCCTACAATGAGCAGTTCTTC	CASTGAYNEQFF
TRBV5-1	TRBD1	TRBJ2-2	few	TGCGCCAGCAGCTTTGTCGGGGACAGCGCGAACACCGGGGAGCTGTTTTTT	CASSFVGDSANTGELFF
TRBV4-1	NA	TRBJ2-1	NA	TGCGCCAGCAGCCAAGGCTCTTTTCGTCAAATTTACAATGAGCAGTTCTTC	CASSQGSFRQIYNEQFF
TRBV11-2	NA	TRBJ2-5	few	TGTGCCAGCAGCCCCTTCGAGTCCCAAGAGACCCAGTACTTC	CASSPFESQETQYF
TRBV7-9	NA	TRBJ2-3	few	TGTGCCAGCAGCTTAGAGTGGCTAGACACAGATACGCAGTATTTT	CASSLEWLDTDTQYF
TRBV5-1	NA	TRBJ2-7	many	TGCGCCAGCAGCTCTTCGCCAGGGGATGGGGACTACGAGCAGTACTTC	CASSSSPGDGDYEQYF
TRBV20-1	NA	TRBJ2-7	few	TGCAGTGCTAGAGATATGCGGGAAACCTACGAGCAGTACTTC	CSARDMRETYEQYF
TRBV7-2	TRBD2	TRBJ2-5	few	TGTGCCAGCAGCTTACAGCGGGGGGGCCGCGAGACCCAGTACTTC	CASSLQRGGRETQYF
TRBV25-1	NA	TRBJ1-2	many	TGTGCCAGCAGACATACAGGGCTGGATGGCTACACCTTC	CASRHTGLDGYTF
TRBV12-3/TRBV12-4	TRBD1	TRBJ1-4	many	TGTGCCAGCAGTTGGGGACAGGTTGAAAAACTGTTTTTT	CASSWGQVEKLFF
TRBV3-1	NA	TRBJ1-6	NA	TGTGCCAGCAGCCACCCCGGGACACACTATAATTCACCCCTCCACTTT	CASSHPGTHYNSPLHF
TRBV7-2	NA	TRBJ2-5	few	TGTGCCAGCAGCTTAGGGGGGGCGGGGAAAGAGACCCAGTACTTC	CASSLGGAGKETQYF
TRBV5-1	NA	TRBJ2-7	many	TGCGCCAGCAGCAACAGGGACGAGCAGTACTTC	CASSNRDEQYF
TRBV5-1	NA	TRBJ2-3	few	TGCGCCAGCAGCTTGGATAGACTGGCAGATACGCAGTATTTT	CASSLDRLADTQYF
TRBV6-5	TRBD1	TRBJ1-2	NA	TGTGCCAGCAGTTACTCGACAGGGGACGGCTACACCTTC	CASSYSTGDGYTF
TRBV27	NA	TRBJ2-5	NA	TGTGCCAGCAGTTTATACGGGAGAAGGATAGAGACCCAGTACTTC	CASSLYGRRIETQYF